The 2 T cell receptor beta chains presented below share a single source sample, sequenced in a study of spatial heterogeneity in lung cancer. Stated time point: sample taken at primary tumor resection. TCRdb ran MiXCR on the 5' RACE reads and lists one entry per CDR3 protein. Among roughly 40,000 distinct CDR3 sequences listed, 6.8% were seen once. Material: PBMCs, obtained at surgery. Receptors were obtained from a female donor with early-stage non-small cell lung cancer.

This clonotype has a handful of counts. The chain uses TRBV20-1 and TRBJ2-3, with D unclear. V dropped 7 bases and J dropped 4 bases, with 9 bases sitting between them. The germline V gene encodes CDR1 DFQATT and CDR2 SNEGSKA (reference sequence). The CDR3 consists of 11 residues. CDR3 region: CSVSQPDTQYF. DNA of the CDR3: TGCAGTGTTAGCCAACCAGATACGCAGTATTTT.

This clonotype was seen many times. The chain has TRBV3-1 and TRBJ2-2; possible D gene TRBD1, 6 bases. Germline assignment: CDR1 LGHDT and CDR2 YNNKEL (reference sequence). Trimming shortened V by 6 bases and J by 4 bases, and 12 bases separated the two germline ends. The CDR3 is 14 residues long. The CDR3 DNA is TGTGCCAGCAGTCGTACAGGGACCACCGGGGAGCTGTTTTTT. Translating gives CASSRTGTTGELFF. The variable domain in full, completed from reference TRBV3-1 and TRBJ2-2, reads DTAVSQTPKYLVTQMGNDKSIKCEQNLGHDTMYWYKQDSKKFLKIMFSYNNKELIINETVPNRFSPKSPDKAHLNLHINSLELGDSAVYFCASSRTGTTGELFFGEGSRLTVL.